The source of this T cell receptor (beta chain) is a study of shared T cell receptors in the human thymus. Here immunoSEQ multiplex PCR was the method, and the copy in TCRdb shows in-frame clones only, minus some. The data contain some 700,000 clones, 75% to 90% of them singletons. The CDR3 is made up of 15 amino acids. V shed 1 base, J shed 9 bases, and the junction held 7 bases outside the gene matches. Germline CDR1 SGHNT, CDR2 YYREEE (reference sequence). These sequences were also reported in another study, on human thymus T cells.

The TCR was taken from a girl in the first two years of life with a congenital heart defect. The chain carries TRBV5-4 and TRBJ1-6; 7 positions match TRBD1. Sequencing was performed on thymocytes. In DNA form, the CDR3 reads TGTGCCAGCAGCTTGAACGACAGGGAGTTTTCACCCCTCCACTTT. It is translated as CASSLNDREFSPLHF.